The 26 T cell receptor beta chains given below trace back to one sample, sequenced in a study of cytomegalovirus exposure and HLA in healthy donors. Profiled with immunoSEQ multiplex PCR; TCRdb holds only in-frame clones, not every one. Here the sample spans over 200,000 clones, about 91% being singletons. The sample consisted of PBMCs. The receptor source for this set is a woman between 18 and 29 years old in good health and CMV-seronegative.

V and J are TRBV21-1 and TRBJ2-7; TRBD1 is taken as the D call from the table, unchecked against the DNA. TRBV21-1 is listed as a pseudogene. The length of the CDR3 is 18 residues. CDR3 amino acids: CASSARIAGTGQTYEQYF. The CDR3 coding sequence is TGTGCCAGCAGCGCTCGAATAGCCGGGACAGGACAAACCTACGAGCAGTACTTC.

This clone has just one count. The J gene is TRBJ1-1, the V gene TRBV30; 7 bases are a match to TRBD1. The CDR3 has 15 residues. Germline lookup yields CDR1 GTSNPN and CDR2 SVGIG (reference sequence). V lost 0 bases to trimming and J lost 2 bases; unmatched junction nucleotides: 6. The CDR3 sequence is CAWSVGQGDNTEAFF. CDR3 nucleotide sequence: TGTGCCTGGAGTGTAGGTCAGGGGGATAACACTGAAGCTTTCTTT.

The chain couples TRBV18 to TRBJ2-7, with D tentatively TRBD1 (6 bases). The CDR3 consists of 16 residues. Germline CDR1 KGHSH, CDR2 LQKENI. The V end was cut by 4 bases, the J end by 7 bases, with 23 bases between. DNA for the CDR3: TGTGCCAGCTCACTGCGGGTATCAAACAGGGTTGAAGAGCAGTACTTC. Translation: CASSLRVSNRVEEQYF. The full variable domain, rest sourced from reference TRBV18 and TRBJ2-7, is NAGVMQNPRHLVRRRGQEARLRCSPMKGHSHVYWYRQLPEEGLKFMVYLQKENIIDESGMPKERFSAEFPKEGPSILRIQQVVRGDSAAYFCASSLRVSNRVEEQYFGPGTRLTVT.

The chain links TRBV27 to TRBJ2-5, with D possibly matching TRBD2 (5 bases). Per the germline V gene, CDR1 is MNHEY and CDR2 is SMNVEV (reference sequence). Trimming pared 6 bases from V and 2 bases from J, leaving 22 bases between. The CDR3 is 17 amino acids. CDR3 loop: CASSGRGFGPGQETQYF. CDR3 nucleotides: TGTGCCAGCAGCGGAAGAGGGTTTGGTCCAGGACAAGAGACCCAGTACTTC.

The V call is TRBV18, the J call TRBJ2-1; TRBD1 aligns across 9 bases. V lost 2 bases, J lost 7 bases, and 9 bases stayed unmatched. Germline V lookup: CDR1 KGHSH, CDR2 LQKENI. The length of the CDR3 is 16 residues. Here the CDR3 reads CASSPAGTGMVNEQFF. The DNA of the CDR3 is TGTGCCAGCTCACCAGCCGGGACAGGGATGGTGAATGAGCAGTTCTTC.

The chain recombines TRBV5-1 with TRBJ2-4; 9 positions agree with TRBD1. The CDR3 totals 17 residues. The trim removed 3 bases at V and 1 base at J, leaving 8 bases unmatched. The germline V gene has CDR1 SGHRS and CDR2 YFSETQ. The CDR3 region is CASSSGTGRWAKNIQYF. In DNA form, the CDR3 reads TGCGCCAGCAGCTCCGGGACAGGGCGGTGGGCCAAAAACATTCAGTACTTC.

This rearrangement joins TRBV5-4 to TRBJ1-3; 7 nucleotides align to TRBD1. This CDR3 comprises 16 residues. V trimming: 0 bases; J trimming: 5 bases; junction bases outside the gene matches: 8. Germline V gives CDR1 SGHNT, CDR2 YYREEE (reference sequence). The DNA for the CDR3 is TGTGCCAGCAGCTTGGGGGGGCCGGGACAGAGAAACACCATATATTTT. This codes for CASSLGGPGQRNTIYF.

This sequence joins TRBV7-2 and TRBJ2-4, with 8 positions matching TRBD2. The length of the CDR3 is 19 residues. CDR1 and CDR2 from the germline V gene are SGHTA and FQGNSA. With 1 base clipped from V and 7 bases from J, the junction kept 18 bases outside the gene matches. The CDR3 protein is CASSLVPAGVVIGGNIQYF. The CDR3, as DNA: TGTGCCAGCAGCTTAGTTCCAGCGGGAGTTGTTATCGGTGGTAACATTCAGTACTTC. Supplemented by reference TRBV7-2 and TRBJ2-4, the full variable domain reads GAGVSQSPSNKVTEKGKDVELRCDPISGHTALYWYRQSLGQGLEFLIYFQGNSAPDKSGLPSDRFSAERTGGSVSTLTIQRTQQEDSAVYLCASSLVPAGVVIGGNIQYFGAGTRLSVL.

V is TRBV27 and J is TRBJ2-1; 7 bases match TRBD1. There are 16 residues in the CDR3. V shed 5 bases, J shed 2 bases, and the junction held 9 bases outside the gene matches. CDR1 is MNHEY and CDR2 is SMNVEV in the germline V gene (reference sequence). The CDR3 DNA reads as TGTGCCAGCAGTATAACTACAGGGGACCCCTACAATGAGCAGTTCTTC. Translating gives CASSITTGDPYNEQFF.

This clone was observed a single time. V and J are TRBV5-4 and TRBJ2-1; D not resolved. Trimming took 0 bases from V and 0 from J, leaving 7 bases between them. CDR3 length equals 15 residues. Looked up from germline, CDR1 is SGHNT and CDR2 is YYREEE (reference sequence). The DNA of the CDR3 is TGTGCCAGCAGCTTGGGACTGAACTCCTACAATGAGCAGTTCTTC. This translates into CASSLGLNSYNEQFF.

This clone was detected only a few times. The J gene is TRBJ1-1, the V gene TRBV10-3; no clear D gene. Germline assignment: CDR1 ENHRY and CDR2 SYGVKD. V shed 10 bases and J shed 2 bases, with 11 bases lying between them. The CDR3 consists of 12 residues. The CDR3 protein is CATNGLNTEAFF. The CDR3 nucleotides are TGTGCCACCAACGGACTAAACACTGAAGCTTTCTTT.

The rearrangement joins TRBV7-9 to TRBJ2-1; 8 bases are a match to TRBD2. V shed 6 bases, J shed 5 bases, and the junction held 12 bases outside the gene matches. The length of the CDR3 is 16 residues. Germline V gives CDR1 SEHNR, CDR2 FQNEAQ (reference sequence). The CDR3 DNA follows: TGTGCCAGCAGTCCGACGGAAGGACTAGCTCACAATGAGCAGTTCTTC. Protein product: CASSPTEGLAHNEQFF. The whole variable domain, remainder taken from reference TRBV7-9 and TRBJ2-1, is DTGVSQNPRHKITKRGQNVTFRCDPISEHNRLYWYRQTLGQGPEFLTYFQNEAQLEKSRLLSDRFSAERPKGSFSTLEIQRTEQGDSAMYLCASSPTEGLAHNEQFFGPGTRLTVL.

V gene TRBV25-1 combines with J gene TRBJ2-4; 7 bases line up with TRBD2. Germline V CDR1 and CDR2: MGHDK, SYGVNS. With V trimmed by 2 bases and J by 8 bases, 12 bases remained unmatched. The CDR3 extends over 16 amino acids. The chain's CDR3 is CASSEEREGRGHIQYF. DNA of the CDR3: TGTGCCAGCAGTGAAGAAAGGGAGGGTAGAGGGCACATTCAGTACTTC.

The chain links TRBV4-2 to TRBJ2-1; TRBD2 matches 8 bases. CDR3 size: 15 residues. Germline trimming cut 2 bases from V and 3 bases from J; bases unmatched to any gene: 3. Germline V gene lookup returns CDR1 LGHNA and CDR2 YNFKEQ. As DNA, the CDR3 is TGTGCCAGCAGCCAAACGCGGGAGGACTACAATGAGCAGTTCTTC. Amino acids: CASSQTREDYNEQFF.

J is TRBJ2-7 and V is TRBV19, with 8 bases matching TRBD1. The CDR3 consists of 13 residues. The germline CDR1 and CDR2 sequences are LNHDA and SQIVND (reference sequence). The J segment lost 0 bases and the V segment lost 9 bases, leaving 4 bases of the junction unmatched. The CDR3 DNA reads TGTGCCAGCGCGGACAGGGTCTCCTACGAGCAGTACTTC. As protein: CASADRVSYEQYF.

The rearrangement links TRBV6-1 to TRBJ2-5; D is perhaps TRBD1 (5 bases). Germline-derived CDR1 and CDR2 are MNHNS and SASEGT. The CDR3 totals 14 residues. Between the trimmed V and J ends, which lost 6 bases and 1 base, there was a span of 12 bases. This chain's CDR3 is CASSITGAQETQYF. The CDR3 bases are TGTGCCAGCAGCATAACAGGAGCCCAAGAGACCCAGTACTTC.

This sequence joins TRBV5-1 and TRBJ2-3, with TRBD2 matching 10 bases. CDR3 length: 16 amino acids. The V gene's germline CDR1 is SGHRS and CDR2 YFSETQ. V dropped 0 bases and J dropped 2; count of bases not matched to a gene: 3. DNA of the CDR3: TGCGCCAGCAGCTTGGGTGGACTAGCGGACACAGATACGCAGTATTTT. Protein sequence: CASSLGGLADTDTQYF.

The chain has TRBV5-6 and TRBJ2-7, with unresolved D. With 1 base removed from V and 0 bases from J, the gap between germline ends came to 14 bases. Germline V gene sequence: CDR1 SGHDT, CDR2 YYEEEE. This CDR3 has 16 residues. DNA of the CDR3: TGTGCCAGCAGCTTGAATCGACTTACTAACTCCTACGAGCAGTACTTC. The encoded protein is CASSLNRLTNSYEQYF.

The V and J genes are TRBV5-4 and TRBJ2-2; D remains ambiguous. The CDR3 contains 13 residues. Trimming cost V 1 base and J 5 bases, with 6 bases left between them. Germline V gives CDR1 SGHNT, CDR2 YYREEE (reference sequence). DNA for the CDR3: TGTGCCAGCAGCTTGAGCAGGACCGGGGAGCTGTTTTTT. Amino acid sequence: CASSLSRTGELFF.

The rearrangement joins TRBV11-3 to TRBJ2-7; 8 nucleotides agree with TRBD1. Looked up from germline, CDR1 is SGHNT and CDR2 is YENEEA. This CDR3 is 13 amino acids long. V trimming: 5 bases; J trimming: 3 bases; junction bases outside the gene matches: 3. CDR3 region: CASSQGQDYEQYF. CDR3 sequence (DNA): TGTGCCAGCAGCCAGGGACAGGACTACGAGCAGTACTTC.

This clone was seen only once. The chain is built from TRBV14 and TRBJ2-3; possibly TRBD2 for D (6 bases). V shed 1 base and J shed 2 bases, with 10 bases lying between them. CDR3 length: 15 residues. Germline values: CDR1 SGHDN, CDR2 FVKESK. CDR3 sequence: CASSQVLAPTDTQYF. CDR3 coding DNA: TGTGCCAGCAGCCAAGTACTAGCTCCCACAGATACGCAGTATTTT. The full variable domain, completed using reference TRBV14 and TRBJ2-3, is EAGVTQFPSHSVIEKGQTVTLRCDPISGHDNLYWYRRVMGKEIKFLLHFVKESKQDESGMPNNRFLAERTGGTYSTLKVQPAELEDSGVYFCASSQVLAPTDTQYFGPGTRLTVL.

The CDR3 sequence is CASSLTDYNEQFF. The DNA for the CDR3 is TGTGCCAGCAGCTTAACTGATTACAATGAGCAGTTCTTC. V gene TRBV7-2 combines with J gene TRBJ2-1; the D is unclear. The CDR3 runs to 13 residues. The V and J ends lost 2 bases and 4 bases respectively, with 6 bases between them. Germline CDR1 reads SGHTA; CDR2 reads FQGNSA.

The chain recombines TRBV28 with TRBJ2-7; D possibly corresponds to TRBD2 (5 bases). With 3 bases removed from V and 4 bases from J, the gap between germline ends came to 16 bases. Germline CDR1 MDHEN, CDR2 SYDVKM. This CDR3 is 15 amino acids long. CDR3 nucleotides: TGTGCCAGCAGTTTGTGGCCGGACTCAGCTTACGAGCAGTACTTC. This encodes CASSLWPDSAYEQYF.

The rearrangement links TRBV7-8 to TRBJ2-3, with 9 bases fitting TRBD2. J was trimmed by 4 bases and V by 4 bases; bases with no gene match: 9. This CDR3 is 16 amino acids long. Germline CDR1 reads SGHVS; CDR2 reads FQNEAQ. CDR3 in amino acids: CASSSSIAGEPDTQYF. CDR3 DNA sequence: TGTGCCAGCAGCTCGTCAATAGCGGGAGAACCAGATACGCAGTATTTT.

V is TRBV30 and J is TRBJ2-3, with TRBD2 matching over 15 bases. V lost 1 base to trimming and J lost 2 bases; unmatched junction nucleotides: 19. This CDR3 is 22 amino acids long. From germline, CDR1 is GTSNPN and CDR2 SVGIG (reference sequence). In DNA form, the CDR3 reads TGTGCCTGGAGTGGACTACCCTCCGGGGGACTAGCGGGAGGTTCCCACACAGATACGCAGTATTTT. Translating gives CAWSGLPSGGLAGGSHTDTQYF.

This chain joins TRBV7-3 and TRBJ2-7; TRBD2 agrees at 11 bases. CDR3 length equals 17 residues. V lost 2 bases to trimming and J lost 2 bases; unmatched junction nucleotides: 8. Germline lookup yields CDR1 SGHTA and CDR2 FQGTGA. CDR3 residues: CASSLYVVAGGTYEQYF. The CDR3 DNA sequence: TGTGCCAGCAGCTTATATGTAGTAGCGGGAGGGACCTACGAGCAGTACTTC.